This TCR beta chain originates from a study of identical twins. TCRdb recomputed calls from the 5' RACE reads with MiXCR, one row per CDR3 protein. This table has nearly 900,000 distinct CDR3 sequences, roughly an eighth appearing once. Trimming cost V 0 bases and J 9 bases; bases outside gene matches: 10. Germline lookup yields CDR1 SGHRS and CDR2 YFSETQ. The CDR3 is 17 amino acids. The study, taken as a whole, reports: Insertions were fewer in abundant cord blood beta clonotypes, whereas memory repertoires showed none of this pattern. Potential partial confounding of zero-insertion analyses by invariant MAIT and iNKT cells was noted. Cross-sectional statistics, not tracking of the same donors, supported the conclusions.

Each donor was a healthy Caucasian. As concerns this clonotype: The antigen remains undetermined.

The data were also submitted as part of a second study, on yellow fever vaccine responses in identical twins.

The receptor was isolated from a woman aged 18-30 years in good health. The sample taken for sequencing was PBMCs. This rearrangement joins TRBV5-1 to TRBJ2-2; 11 positions match TRBD2. CDR3 nucleotide sequence: TGCGCCAGCAGCTTGGATAGCACTAGCGGGAGCTCCCGGGAGCTGTTTTTT. It encodes CASSLDSTSGSSRELFF. The whole variable domain, remainder taken from reference TRBV5-1 and TRBJ2-2, is KAGVTQTPRYLIKTRGQQVTLSCSPISGHRSVSWYQQTPGQGLQFLFEYFSETQRNKGNFPGRFSGRQFSNSRSEMNVSTLELGDSALYLCASSLDSTSGSSRELFFGEGSRLTVL.